One sample yielded the 5 T cell receptor beta chains listed below, sequenced in a study of identical twins. TCRdb reprocessed the 5' RACE reads via MiXCR and lists one record per CDR3 protein. The sample records around 650,000 distinct CDR3 sequences, around 7.5% being singletons. The data were also submitted as part of a second study, on yellow fever vaccine responses in identical twins.

The sequencing sample was made of PBMCs. The receptors here all came from a young woman in good health.

This sequence joins TRBV20-1 and TRBJ2-7, with a possible D match to TRBD2 (5 bases). The CDR3 extends over 13 amino acids. In germline, CDR1 is DFQATT, CDR2 SNEGSKA (reference sequence). V gave up 1 base and J gave up 6 bases, with 13 bases separating them. The CDR3 DNA is TGCAGTGCTAGAGGGCTAGCTAAGGTCGAGCAGTACTTC. Protein product: CSARGLAKVEQYF.

The chain uses TRBV20-1 and TRBJ1-1; D unresolved. CDR1 is DFQATT and CDR2 is SNEGSKA in the germline V gene (reference sequence). V lost 5 bases and J lost 3, with 7 bases in between. The CDR3 covers 11 residues. This CDR3 reads CSAPTDTEAFF. The CDR3 region has the DNA TGCAGTGCTCCGACGGACACTGAAGCTTTCTTT.

This clonotype has only a few counts. This rearrangement joins TRBV6-5 to TRBJ2-7; 8 nucleotides match TRBD2. The ends lost 0 bases at V and 2 bases at J; junction bases unmatched: 3. This CDR3 is 15 amino acids long. The germline gives CDR1 MNHEY, CDR2 SVGAGI. The CDR3 spells CASSYSREGPYEQYF. For the CDR3, the DNA is TGTGCCAGCAGTTACTCCCGGGAGGGCCCCTACGAGCAGTACTTC.

The chain links TRBV20-1 to TRBJ1-3; D is possibly TRBD1 (5 bases). CDR1 is DFQATT and CDR2 is SNEGSKA in the germline V gene (reference sequence). V gave up 5 bases and J gave up 0 bases, with 8 bases separating them. There are 13 residues in the CDR3. The CDR3 region has the DNA TGCAGTGCTCGCAGGGACTCTGGAAACACCATATATTTT. Translated, it gives CSARRDSGNTIYF.

This clonotype was found a few times. The chain joins TRBV18 to TRBJ2-2; no definite D call. CDR1 is KGHSH, CDR2 LQKENI, per germline. The length of the CDR3 is 15 residues. V was cut by 1 base and J by 4 bases, with 10 bases left in between. The CDR3 loop is CASSPLQSLTGELFF. CDR3 nucleotide sequence: TGTGCCAGCTCACCACTTCAGAGTCTCACCGGGGAGCTGTTTTTT.